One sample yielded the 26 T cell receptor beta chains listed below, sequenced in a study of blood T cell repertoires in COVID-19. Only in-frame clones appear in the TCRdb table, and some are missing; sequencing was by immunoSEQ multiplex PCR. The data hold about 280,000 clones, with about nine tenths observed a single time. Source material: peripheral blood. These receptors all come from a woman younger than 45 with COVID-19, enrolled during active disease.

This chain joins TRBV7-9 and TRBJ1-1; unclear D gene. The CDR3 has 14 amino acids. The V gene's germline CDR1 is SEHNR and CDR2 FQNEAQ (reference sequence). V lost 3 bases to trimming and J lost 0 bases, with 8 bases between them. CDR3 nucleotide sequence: TGTGCCAGCAGCTTCCAGGCGATGAACACTGAAGCTTTCTTT. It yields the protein CASSFQAMNTEAFF. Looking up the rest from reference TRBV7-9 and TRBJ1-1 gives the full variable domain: DTGVSQNPRHKITKRGQNVTFRCDPISEHNRLYWYRQTLGQGPEFLTYFQNEAQLEKSRLLSDRFSAERPKGSFSTLEIQRTEQGDSAMYLCASSFQAMNTEAFFGQGTRLTVV.

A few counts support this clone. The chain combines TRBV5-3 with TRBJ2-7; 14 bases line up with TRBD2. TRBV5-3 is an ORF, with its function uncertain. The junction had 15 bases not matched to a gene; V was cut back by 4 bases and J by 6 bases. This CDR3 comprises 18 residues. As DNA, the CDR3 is TGTGCCAGAAGCCCAGCTCCGGGACTAGCGGGAGTCGCGAGCGAGCAGTACTTC. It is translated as CARSPAPGLAGVASEQYF.

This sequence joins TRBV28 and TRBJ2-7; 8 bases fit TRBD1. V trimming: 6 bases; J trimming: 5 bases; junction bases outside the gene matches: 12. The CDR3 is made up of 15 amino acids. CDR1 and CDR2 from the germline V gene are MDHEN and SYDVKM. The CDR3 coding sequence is TGTGCCAGCAGCAACGTTGTTGACAGGGGAGACGAGCAGTACTTC. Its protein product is CASSNVVDRGDEQYF. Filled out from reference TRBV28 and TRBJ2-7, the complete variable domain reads DVKVTQSSRYLVKRTGEKVFLECVQDMDHENMFWYRQDPGLGLRLIYFSYDVKMKEKGDIPEGYSVSREKKERFSLILESASTNQTSMYLCASSNVVDRGDEQYFGPGTRLTVT.

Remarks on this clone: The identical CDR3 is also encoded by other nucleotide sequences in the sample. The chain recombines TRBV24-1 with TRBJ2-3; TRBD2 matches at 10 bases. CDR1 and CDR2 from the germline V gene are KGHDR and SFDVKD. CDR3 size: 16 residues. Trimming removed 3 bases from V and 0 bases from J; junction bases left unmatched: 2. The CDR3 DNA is TGTGCCACCAGTGATCCGACTAGCGGGAGCACAGATACGCAGTATTTT. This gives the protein CATSDPTSGSTDTQYF.

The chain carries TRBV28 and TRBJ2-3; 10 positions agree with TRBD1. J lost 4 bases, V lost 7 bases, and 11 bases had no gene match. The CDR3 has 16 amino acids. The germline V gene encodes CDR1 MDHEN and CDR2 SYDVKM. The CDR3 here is CASTLRGTGAADTQYF. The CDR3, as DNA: TGTGCCAGCACCCTTCGAGGGACAGGGGCCGCAGATACGCAGTATTTT. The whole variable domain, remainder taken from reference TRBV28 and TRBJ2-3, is DVKVTQSSRYLVKRTGEKVFLECVQDMDHENMFWYRQDPGLGLRLIYFSYDVKMKEKGDIPEGYSVSREKKERFSLILESASTNQTSMYLCASTLRGTGAADTQYFGPGTRLTVL.

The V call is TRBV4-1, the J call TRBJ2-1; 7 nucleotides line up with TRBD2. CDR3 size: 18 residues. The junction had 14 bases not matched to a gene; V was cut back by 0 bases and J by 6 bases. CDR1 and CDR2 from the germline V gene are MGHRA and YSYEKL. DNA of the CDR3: TGCGCCAGCAGCCAAGAGAGGCGGCGGGAGTTTTTAGGCAATGAGCAGTTCTTC. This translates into CASSQERRREFLGNEQFF.

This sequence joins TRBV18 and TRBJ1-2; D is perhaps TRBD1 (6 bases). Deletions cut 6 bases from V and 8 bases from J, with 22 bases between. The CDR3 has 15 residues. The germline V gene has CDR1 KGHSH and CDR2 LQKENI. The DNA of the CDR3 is TGTGCCAGCTCGGTTACGACAGGAACCCTATACGGCTACACCTTC. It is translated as CASSVTTGTLYGYTF.

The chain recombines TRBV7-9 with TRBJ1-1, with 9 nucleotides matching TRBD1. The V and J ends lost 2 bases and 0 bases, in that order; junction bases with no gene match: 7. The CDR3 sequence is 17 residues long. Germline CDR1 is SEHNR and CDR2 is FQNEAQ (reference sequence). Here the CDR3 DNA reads TGTGCCAGCAGCTTACCCCGGACAGGGGCGGTGAACACTGAAGCTTTCTTT. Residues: CASSLPRTGAVNTEAFF.

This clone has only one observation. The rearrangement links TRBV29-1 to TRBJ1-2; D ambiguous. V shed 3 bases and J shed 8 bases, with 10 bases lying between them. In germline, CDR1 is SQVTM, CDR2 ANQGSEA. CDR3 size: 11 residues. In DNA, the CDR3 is TGCAGCGTTGATGAGGGTTACGGCTACACCTTC. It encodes CSVDEGYGYTF.

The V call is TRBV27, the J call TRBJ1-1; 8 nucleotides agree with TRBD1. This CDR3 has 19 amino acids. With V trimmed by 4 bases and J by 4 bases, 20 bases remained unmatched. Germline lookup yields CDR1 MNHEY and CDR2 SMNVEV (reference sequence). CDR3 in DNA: TGTGCCAGCAGTTCCCGAATCCCGACAGGGGCTGGGGTAGGCACTGAAGCTTTCTTT. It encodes CASSSRIPTGAGVGTEAFF.

Written as DNA, the CDR3 is TGTGCCAGCAGTGAGGGACTAGCGGGAGTAGCTGAGCAGTTCTTC. Amino acid sequence: CASSEGLAGVAEQFF. The chain is built from TRBV6-1 and TRBJ2-1; TRBD2 agrees at 14 bases. The CDR3 contains 15 residues. The J segment lost 9 bases and the V segment lost 3 bases, leaving 4 bases of the junction unmatched. Germline lookup yields CDR1 MNHNS and CDR2 SASEGT.

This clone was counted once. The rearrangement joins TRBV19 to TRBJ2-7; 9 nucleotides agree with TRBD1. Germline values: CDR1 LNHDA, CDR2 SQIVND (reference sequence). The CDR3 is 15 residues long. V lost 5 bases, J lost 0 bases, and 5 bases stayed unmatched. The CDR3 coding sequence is TGTGCCAGTAGTCTTGGGACAGGGAGCTCCTACGAGCAGTACTTC. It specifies CASSLGTGSSYEQYF.

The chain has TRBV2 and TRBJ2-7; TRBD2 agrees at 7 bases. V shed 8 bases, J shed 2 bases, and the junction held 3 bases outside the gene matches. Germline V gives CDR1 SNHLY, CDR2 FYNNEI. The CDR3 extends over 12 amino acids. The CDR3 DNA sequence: TGTGCCAGCGGCGGGAGTCCCTACGAGCAGTACTTC. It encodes CASGGSPYEQYF.

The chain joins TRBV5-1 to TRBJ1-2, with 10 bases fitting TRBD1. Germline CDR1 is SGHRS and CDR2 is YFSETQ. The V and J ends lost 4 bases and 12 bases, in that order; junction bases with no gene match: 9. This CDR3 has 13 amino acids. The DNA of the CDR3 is TGCGCCAGCAGCACCGGGACAGGGGATTTGGACACCTTC. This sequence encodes CASSTGTGDLDTF.

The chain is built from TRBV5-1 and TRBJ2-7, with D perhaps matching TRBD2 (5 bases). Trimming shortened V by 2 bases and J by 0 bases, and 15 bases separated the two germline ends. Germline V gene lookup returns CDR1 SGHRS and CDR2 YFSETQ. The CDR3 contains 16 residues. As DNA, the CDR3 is TGCGCCAGCAGCTTAGGACTGCTCACAAGCTCCTACGAGCAGTACTTC. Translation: CASSLGLLTSSYEQYF.

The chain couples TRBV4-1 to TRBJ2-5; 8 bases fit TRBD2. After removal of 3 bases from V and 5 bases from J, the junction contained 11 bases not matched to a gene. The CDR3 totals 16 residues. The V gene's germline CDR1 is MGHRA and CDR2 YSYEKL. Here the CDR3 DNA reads TGCGCCAGCAGCCAGTTGCGGCGGGGGGAAGGGGAGACCCAGTACTTC. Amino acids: CASSQLRRGEGETQYF.

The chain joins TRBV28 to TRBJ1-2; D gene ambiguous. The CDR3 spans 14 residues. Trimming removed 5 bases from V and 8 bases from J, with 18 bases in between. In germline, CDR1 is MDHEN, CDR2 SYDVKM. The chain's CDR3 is CASSPPGTQRGYTF. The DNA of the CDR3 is TGTGCCAGCAGTCCCCCGGGAACTCAAAGGGGCTACACCTTC.

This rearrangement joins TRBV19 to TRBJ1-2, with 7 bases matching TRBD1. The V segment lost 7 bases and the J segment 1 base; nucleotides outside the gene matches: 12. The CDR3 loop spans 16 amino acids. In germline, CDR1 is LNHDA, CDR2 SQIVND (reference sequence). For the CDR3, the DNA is TGTGCCAGTACCTCGGACAGGACCCGCTTTAACTATGGCTACACCTTC. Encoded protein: CASTSDRTRFNYGYTF.

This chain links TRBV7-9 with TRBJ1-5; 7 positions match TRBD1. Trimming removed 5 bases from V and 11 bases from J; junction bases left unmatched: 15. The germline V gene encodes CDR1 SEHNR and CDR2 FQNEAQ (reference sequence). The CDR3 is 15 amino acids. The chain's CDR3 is CASSTETGRGVTQHF. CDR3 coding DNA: TGTGCCAGCAGCACAGAGACAGGGAGAGGGGTGACCCAGCATTTT.

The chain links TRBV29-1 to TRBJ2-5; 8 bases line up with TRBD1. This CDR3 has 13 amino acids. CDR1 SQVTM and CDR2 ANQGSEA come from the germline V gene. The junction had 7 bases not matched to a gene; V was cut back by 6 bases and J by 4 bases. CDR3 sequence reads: CSVTGQGGETQYF. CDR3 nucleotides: TGCAGCGTCACCGGACAGGGAGGAGAGACCCAGTACTTC.

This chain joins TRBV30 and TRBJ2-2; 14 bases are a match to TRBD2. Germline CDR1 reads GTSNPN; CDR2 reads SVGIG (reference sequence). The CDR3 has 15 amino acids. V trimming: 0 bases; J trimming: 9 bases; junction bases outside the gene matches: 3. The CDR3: CAWSVGTSGSWELFF. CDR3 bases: TGTGCCTGGAGTGTAGGGACTAGCGGGAGCTGGGAGCTGTTTTTT.

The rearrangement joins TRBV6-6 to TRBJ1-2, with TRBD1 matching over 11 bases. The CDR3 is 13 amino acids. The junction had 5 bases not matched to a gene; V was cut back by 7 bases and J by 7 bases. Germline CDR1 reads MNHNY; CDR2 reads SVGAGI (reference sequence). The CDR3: CASNEGQGVGYTF. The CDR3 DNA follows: TGTGCCAGCAACGAGGGACAGGGGGTTGGCTACACCTTC.

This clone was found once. This CDR3 is CASSSGGSNQPQHF. For the CDR3, the DNA is TGTGCCAGCAGCTCGGGGGGTAGCAATCAGCCCCAGCATTTT. J is TRBJ1-5 and V is TRBV11-2, with TRBD1 as a possible D gene (5 bases). From germline, CDR1 is SGHAT and CDR2 FQNNGV. The CDR3 extends over 14 amino acids. V shed 4 bases and J shed 0 bases, with 7 bases lying between them.

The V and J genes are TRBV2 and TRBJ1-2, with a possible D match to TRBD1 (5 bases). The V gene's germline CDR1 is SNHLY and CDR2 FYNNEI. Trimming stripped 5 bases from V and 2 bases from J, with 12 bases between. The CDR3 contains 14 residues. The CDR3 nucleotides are TGTGCCAGCAGTTTGTCGGGGGGGAACTATGGCTACACCTTC. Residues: CASSLSGGNYGYTF.

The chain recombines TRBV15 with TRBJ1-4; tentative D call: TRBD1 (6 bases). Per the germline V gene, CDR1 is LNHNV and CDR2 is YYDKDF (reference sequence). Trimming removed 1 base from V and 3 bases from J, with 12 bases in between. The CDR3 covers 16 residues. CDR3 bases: TGTGCCACCAGCAGAGTAGCGGGGGGCCCTAATGAAAAACTGTTTTTT. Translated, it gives CATSRVAGGPNEKLFF.

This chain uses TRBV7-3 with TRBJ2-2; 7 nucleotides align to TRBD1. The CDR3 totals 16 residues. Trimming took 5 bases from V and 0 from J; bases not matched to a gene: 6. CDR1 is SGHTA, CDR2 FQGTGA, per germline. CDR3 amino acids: CASSETGQANTGELFF. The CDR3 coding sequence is TGTGCCAGCAGCGAAACCGGACAGGCGAACACCGGGGAGCTGTTTTTT.